Listed below are T cell receptor beta chains from one sample, sequenced in a study of response to subunit inactivated influenza vaccine. Using its own MiXCR run on the RT-PCR reads, TCRdb lists one record per CDR3 protein. The data show about 190,000 distinct CDR3 sequences, about 15% seen once. The source material was CD8+ T cells sorted from PBMCs, sampled 5 days after vaccination. These receptors all come from a man aged 50-59 years who received an inactivated influenza vaccine. Both conserved end residues are part of each CDR3. The D gene is left open where the match is weak. Size is omitted from some rows. Given values are once, few, many or a class for expanded clones.

v_gene: TRBV10-3; d_gene: TRBD2; abundance: few; j_gene: TRBJ2-3; CDR3nt: TGTGCCATCAGTGAACTAGCGGGGACAGATACGCAGTATTTT; CDR3aa: CAISELAGTDTQYF
v_gene: TRBV13; d_gene: .; abundance: .; j_gene: TRBJ2-1; CDR3nt: TGTGCCAGCAGCTTTAGAATGGATGAGCAGTTCTTC; CDR3aa: CASSFRMDEQFF
v_gene: TRBV7-9; d_gene: .; abundance: many; j_gene: TRBJ2-5; CDR3nt: TGTGCCAGCAGCCCTGACAGCCCCGAGACCCAGTACTTC; CDR3aa: CASSPDSPETQYF
v_gene: TRBV5-1; d_gene: .; abundance: few; j_gene: TRBJ1-2; CDR3nt: TGCGCCAGCAGCTTGGTAGGTGGGACACCCACTGAACGATATGGCTACACCTTC; CDR3aa: CASSLVGGTPTERYGYTF
v_gene: TRBV6-5; d_gene: .; abundance: .; j_gene: TRBJ2-3; CDR3nt: TGTGCCAGCAGTTTTTCTGGGGGATCGATGTTCACAGATACGCAGTATTTT; CDR3aa: CASSFSGGSMFTDTQYF
v_gene: TRBV11-2; d_gene: .; abundance: few; j_gene: TRBJ2-1; CDR3nt: TGTGCCAGCAGCTTAGTTGTTGGCGGGTACAATGAGCAGTTCTTC; CDR3aa: CASSLVVGGYNEQFF
v_gene: TRBV28; d_gene: .; abundance: .; j_gene: TRBJ2-3; CDR3nt: TGTGCCAGCAGGCAGGAGGGGTCGACCACAGATACGCAGTATTTT; CDR3aa: CASRQEGSTTDTQYF
v_gene: TRBV15; d_gene: .; abundance: many; j_gene: TRBJ2-7; CDR3nt: TGTGCCACCAGCAGAGGACAGGTCTCCGAGCAGTACTTC; CDR3aa: CATSRGQVSEQYF
v_gene: TRBV4-3; d_gene: TRBD2; abundance: .; j_gene: TRBJ2-7; CDR3nt: TGCGCCAGCAGCCGAGGACTAGCGGTCTCCTACGAGCAGTACTTC; CDR3aa: CASSRGLAVSYEQYF
v_gene: TRBV10-2; d_gene: .; abundance: .; j_gene: TRBJ1-5; CDR3nt: TGCGCCAGCAGTGAGAACGGACAAAATCAGCCCCAGCATTTT; CDR3aa: CASSENGQNQPQHF
v_gene: TRBV30; d_gene: .; abundance: few; j_gene: TRBJ1-5; CDR3nt: TGTGCCTGGAGTGTAGGAGGAAGCAATCAGCCCCAGCATTTT; CDR3aa: CAWSVGGSNQPQHF
v_gene: TRBV24-1; d_gene: TRBD1; abundance: few; j_gene: TRBJ2-5; CDR3nt: TGTGCCACCAGTGATGGGGACAGGGAAGGGGGCCAAGAGACCCAGTACTTC; CDR3aa: CATSDGDREGGQETQYF
v_gene: TRBV27; d_gene: .; abundance: many; j_gene: TRBJ1-1; CDR3nt: TGTGCCAGCAGTTCAAACAGGGTAGCTTTCTTT; CDR3aa: CASSSNRVAFF
v_gene: TRBV9; d_gene: .; abundance: few; j_gene: TRBJ2-1; CDR3nt: TGTGCCAGCAGCGTAGGGGCGGGGGCTGAGCAGTTCTTC; CDR3aa: CASSVGAGAEQFF
v_gene: TRBV29-1; d_gene: .; abundance: .; j_gene: TRBJ1-2; CDR3nt: TGCAGCGTACTCGGAGGGATCAACTATGGCTACACCTTC; CDR3aa: CSVLGGINYGYTF
v_gene: TRBV12-3/TRBV12-4; d_gene: .; abundance: few; j_gene: TRBJ2-5; CDR3nt: TGTGCCAGCAGTTTTCCCCCCTCTTTTCAGGGAAAAGGAGAAGAGACCCAGTACTTC; CDR3aa: CASSFPPSFQGKGEETQYF
v_gene: TRBV27; d_gene: TRBD2; abundance: few; j_gene: TRBJ2-2; CDR3nt: TGTGCCAGCAGTTTCGTCCTAGCGGGAGTACGGGGGGAGCTGTTTTTT; CDR3aa: CASSFVLAGVRGELFF
v_gene: TRBV4-3; d_gene: TRBD2; abundance: .; j_gene: TRBJ2-2; CDR3nt: TGCGCCAGCAGCCAAGAACTAGCGGGCATCACCACAACTACCGGGGAGCTGTTTTTT; CDR3aa: CASSQELAGITTTTGELFF
v_gene: TRBV11-2; d_gene: .; abundance: .; j_gene: TRBJ1-4; CDR3nt: .; CDR3aa: CASSLTVQLMKNCFF
v_gene: TRBV12-3/TRBV12-4; d_gene: .; abundance: .; j_gene: TRBJ2-3; CDR3nt: TGTGCCAGCAGCCACTCTAGAGATACGCAGTATTTT; CDR3aa: CASSHSRDTQYF
v_gene: TRBV29-1; d_gene: .; abundance: many; j_gene: TRBJ2-7; CDR3nt: TGCAGCGTTGAATCGCAGGAATCCTACGAGCAGTACTTC; CDR3aa: CSVESQESYEQYF
v_gene: TRBV20-1; d_gene: .; abundance: few; j_gene: TRBJ2-7; CDR3nt: TGCAGTGCCACGGGACGGACGACCTACGAGCAGTACTTC; CDR3aa: CSATGRTTYEQYF
v_gene: TRBV29-1; d_gene: .; abundance: few; j_gene: TRBJ1-1; CDR3nt: TGCAGCGTTGTACCAATATCTGAAGCTTTCTTT; CDR3aa: CSVVPISEAFF
v_gene: TRBV14; d_gene: TRBD2; abundance: few; j_gene: TRBJ2-7; CDR3nt: TGTGCCAGCAGCCACGTGGGAGGGTCCTACGAGCAGTACTTC; CDR3aa: CASSHVGGSYEQYF
v_gene: TRBV10-3; d_gene: TRBD1; abundance: few; j_gene: TRBJ1-1; CDR3nt: TGTGCCATCAGATACGGGACAGATATCAACACTGAAGCTTTCTTT; CDR3aa: CAIRYGTDINTEAFF
v_gene: TRBV29-1; d_gene: TRBD2; abundance: many; j_gene: TRBJ2-7; CDR3nt: TGCAGCGTCCGAGCGGGGGCGGACTACGAGCAGTACTTC; CDR3aa: CSVRAGADYEQYF
v_gene: TRBV7-2; d_gene: .; abundance: many; j_gene: TRBJ2-2; CDR3nt: TGTGCCAGCCAGGAAGGCCGCCCGAACACCGGGGAGCTGTTTTTT; CDR3aa: CASQEGRPNTGELFF
v_gene: TRBV6-5; d_gene: .; abundance: .; j_gene: TRBJ2-1; CDR3nt: TGTGCCAGCAGTTACGAGGGGGACGCCTACAATGAGCAGTTCTTC; CDR3aa: CASSYEGDAYNEQFF
v_gene: TRBV7-9; d_gene: TRBD1; abundance: .; j_gene: TRBJ2-7; CDR3nt: TGTGCCAGCAGCACTGACAGGGGCGAGCAGTACTTC; CDR3aa: CASSTDRGEQYF
v_gene: TRBV4-2; d_gene: TRBD2; abundance: many; j_gene: TRBJ2-3; CDR3nt: TGTGCCAGCAGCGTTCTAGCGGGAGGTTCTAGCACAGATACGCAGTATTTT; CDR3aa: CASSVLAGGSSTDTQYF
v_gene: TRBV12-3/TRBV12-4; d_gene: .; abundance: few; j_gene: TRBJ2-7; CDR3nt: TGTGCCGAACTGTGGGGCGGCTACGAGCAGTACTTC; CDR3aa: CAELWGGYEQYF
v_gene: TRBV6-5; d_gene: .; abundance: .; j_gene: TRBJ2-1; CDR3nt: TGTGCCAGCAGTTACCCAGATAATGAGCAGTTCTTC; CDR3aa: CASSYPDNEQFF
v_gene: TRBV7-2; d_gene: .; abundance: .; j_gene: TRBJ2-7; CDR3nt: TGTGCCAGCAGCTTAGGTCCCACAGGGACCTACGAGCAGTACTTC; CDR3aa: CASSLGPTGTYEQYF
v_gene: TRBV15; d_gene: .; abundance: few; j_gene: TRBJ1-1; CDR3nt: TGTGCCACCAGCAGACGGACTGAGTTCACTGAAGCTTTCTTT; CDR3aa: CATSRRTEFTEAFF
v_gene: TRBV7-9; d_gene: .; abundance: .; j_gene: TRBJ1-2; CDR3nt: TGTGCCAGCAGCTTAGGTGTTTATTATGGCTACACCTTC; CDR3aa: CASSLGVYYGYTF
v_gene: TRBV4-1; d_gene: .; abundance: .; j_gene: TRBJ2-5; CDR3nt: TGCGCCAGCAGCCAAGTAGGAGAAGTTGAGACCCAGTACTTC; CDR3aa: CASSQVGEVETQYF
v_gene: TRBV20-1; d_gene: .; abundance: few; j_gene: TRBJ1-2; CDR3nt: TGCAGTGCTGAGACAGGAAATAACTATGGCTACACCTTC; CDR3aa: CSAETGNNYGYTF
v_gene: TRBV24-1; d_gene: .; abundance: .; j_gene: TRBJ2-1; CDR3nt: TGTGCCACCAGTGTCCGACAGGAACGAGACAATGAGCAGTTCTTC; CDR3aa: CATSVRQERDNEQFF
v_gene: TRBV6-5; d_gene: .; abundance: few; j_gene: TRBJ2-3; CDR3nt: TGTGCCAGCAGTTTTTACAGGGCGAGTACAGATACGCAGTATTTT; CDR3aa: CASSFYRASTDTQYF
v_gene: TRBV5-1; d_gene: .; abundance: many; j_gene: TRBJ2-1; CDR3nt: TGCGCCAGCAGCTGGAGGGACGGGATGAGCTCCTACAATGAGCAGTTCTTC; CDR3aa: CASSWRDGMSSYNEQFF
v_gene: TRBV7-2; d_gene: TRBD1; abundance: .; j_gene: TRBJ2-5; CDR3nt: TGTGCCAGCAGCATCACAGGGGGCGGAGAGACCCAGTACTTC; CDR3aa: CASSITGGGETQYF
v_gene: TRBV20-1; d_gene: .; abundance: few; j_gene: TRBJ2-4; CDR3nt: TGCAGTGCTAGTTACGTAAACATTCAGTACTTC; CDR3aa: CSASYVNIQYF
v_gene: TRBV28; d_gene: TRBD2; abundance: .; j_gene: TRBJ2-1; CDR3nt: TGTGCCAGCAGTTTAAGGTTTCTAGCGGGAGGGCCTGTCTACAATGAGCAGTTCTTC; CDR3aa: CASSLRFLAGGPVYNEQFF
v_gene: TRBV24-1; d_gene: TRBD2; abundance: few; j_gene: TRBJ2-1; CDR3nt: TGTGCCACCAGTGAGGAGACCGGGACAGGGGGACTAGCGGGAGTTTATGAGCAGTTCTTC; CDR3aa: CATSEETGTGGLAGVYEQFF
v_gene: TRBV10-3; d_gene: .; abundance: .; j_gene: TRBJ2-7; CDR3nt: TGTGCCATCAGTGAGTCGGGACAACGCTACGAGCAGTACTTC; CDR3aa: CAISESGQRYEQYF
v_gene: TRBV11-2; d_gene: TRBD1; abundance: few; j_gene: TRBJ2-7; CDR3nt: TGTGCCAGCAGCGGAACAGGGGCTCGTTACGAGCAGTACTTC; CDR3aa: CASSGTGARYEQYF
v_gene: TRBV7-2; d_gene: .; abundance: .; j_gene: TRBJ2-3; CDR3nt: TGTGCCAGCAGCTTATTGGCAGGGATGGGCACAGATACGCAGTATTTT; CDR3aa: CASSLLAGMGTDTQYF
v_gene: TRBV5-4; d_gene: .; abundance: once; j_gene: TRBJ2-7; CDR3nt: TGTGCCAGCAGCTCCAGCTTATTGACCCGGGCGGGCGTCTTCAACGAGCAGTACTTC; CDR3aa: CASSSSLLTRAGVFNEQYF
v_gene: TRBV11-2; d_gene: TRBD2; abundance: few; j_gene: TRBJ2-5; CDR3nt: TGTGCCAGCAGCCGAACTAGCGGGGGCTTTCAAGAGACCCAGTACTTC; CDR3aa: CASSRTSGGFQETQYF
v_gene: TRBV5-1; d_gene: .; abundance: many; j_gene: TRBJ2-7; CDR3nt: TGTGCCAGCAGTTTATTGGGCGGCTCCTACGAGCAGTACTTC; CDR3aa: CASSLLGGSYEQYF
v_gene: TRBV12-3/TRBV12-4; d_gene: .; abundance: few; j_gene: TRBJ2-1; CDR3nt: TGTGCCAGCAGTTTGTTTTTCGGGGGGCCCAGGGTCTTC; CDR3aa: CASSLFFGGPRVF
v_gene: TRBV12-3/TRBV12-4; d_gene: .; abundance: many; j_gene: TRBJ1-1; CDR3nt: TGTGCCAGCAGTTTGGGGGGGGTTGAAGCTTTCTTT; CDR3aa: CASSLGGVEAFF
v_gene: TRBV24-1; d_gene: .; abundance: .; j_gene: TRBJ2-5; CDR3nt: TGTGCCACCAGTGACCCCAGGACAGCCGGGTCAACCAAAGAGACCCAGTACTTC; CDR3aa: CATSDPRTAGSTKETQYF
v_gene: TRBV12-3/TRBV12-4; d_gene: .; abundance: .; j_gene: TRBJ1-1; CDR3nt: TGTGCCAGCAGTTTATGGAGGGATGAAGCTTTCTTT; CDR3aa: CASSLWRDEAFF
v_gene: TRBV12-3/TRBV12-4; d_gene: .; abundance: .; j_gene: TRBJ2-2; CDR3nt: TGTGCCAGCAGTTTGTATAGGAAGGCCGGGGAGCTGTTTTTT; CDR3aa: CASSLYRKAGELFF